Following are 9 T cell receptor beta chains from one sample sequenced in a study of blood T cell repertoires in COVID-19. Clones were read by immunoSEQ multiplex PCR, and TCRdb kept only the in-frame ones, dropping some. The top ten clones hold under 2% of a sample with roughly 80,000 clones, 90% to 95% of them seen once. The sample was peripheral blood. These TCRs come from a man aged 55 to 70 with acute or convalescent COVID-19.

This rearrangement joins TRBV6-2 or TRBV6-3 to TRBJ2-7; D ambiguous. Trimming removed 2 bases at V and 4 bases at J, with 3 bases between. CDR1 is MNHEY and CDR2 is SVGEGT in the germline V gene. The CDR3 extends over 11 amino acids. DNA of the CDR3: TGTGCCAGCAGTTACCAGTACGAGCAGTACTTC. It yields the protein CASSYQYEQYF.

The rearrangement links TRBV3-1 (or the pseudogene TRBV3-2) to TRBJ2-3; 15 bases are a match to TRBD2. The germline V gene encodes CDR1 LGHDT and CDR2 YNNKEL (reference sequence). The V gene end was trimmed by 0 bases and the J gene end by 1 base; junction bases not matched to a gene: 5. CDR3 length equals 19 residues. In DNA form, the CDR3 reads TGTGCCAGCAGCCAAGATGGACTAGCGGGAGGGAAGGGCACAGATACGCAGTATTTT. Amino acids: CASSQDGLAGGKGTDTQYF.

The gene calls are TRBV7-9 and TRBJ1-1; D is uncertain. V was cut by 1 base and J by 0 bases, with 9 bases left in between. Germline V gene sequence: CDR1 SEHNR, CDR2 FQNEAQ (reference sequence). This CDR3 contains 15 residues. The CDR3 nucleotides read TGTGCCAGCAGCTTAGGCCAGGTCATGAACACTGAAGCTTTCTTT. Translating gives CASSLGQVMNTEAFF.

In this sample, this clone turned up once. The genes are TRBV9 and TRBJ2-7; TRBD2 matches at 9 bases. V lost 0 bases to trimming and J lost 7 bases; unmatched junction nucleotides: 8. The CDR3 runs 15 residues. Germline V lookup: CDR1 SGDLS, CDR2 YYNGEE. CDR3 sequence: CASSVGSAGGGEQYF. Written as DNA, the CDR3 is TGTGCCAGCAGCGTAGGATCAGCGGGAGGAGGAGAGCAGTACTTC.

The sample holds one count of this clone. This chain connects TRBV12-3 or TRBV12-4 to TRBJ1-2, with 7 bases matching TRBD1. The CDR3 is made up of 12 amino acids. The junction had 6 bases not matched to a gene; V was cut back by 7 bases and J by 7 bases. The CDR3 coding sequence is TGTGCCAGCACCAGGGGGTCTGTTGGCTACACCTTC. Protein: CASTRGSVGYTF.

This clone was seen only a few times. The gene calls are TRBV5-6 and TRBJ2-1; possibly TRBD2 for D (6 bases). The germline V gene has CDR1 SGHDT and CDR2 YYEEEE. Trimming removed 0 bases from V and 5 bases from J, with 9 bases in between. The CDR3 runs 14 residues. The CDR3 loop reads CASSLAGGHNEQFF. The CDR3 DNA sequence: TGTGCCAGCAGCTTGGCCGGGGGACACAATGAGCAGTTCTTC.

This chain uses TRBV5-1 with TRBJ2-5, with D unclear. This CDR3 contains 12 residues. Germline CDR1 SGHRS, CDR2 YFSETQ. Between the trimmed V and J ends, which lost 2 bases and 3 bases, there was a span of 5 bases. The CDR3 loop reads CASSFSEETQYF. CDR3 coding DNA: TGCGCCAGCAGCTTCAGTGAAGAGACCCAGTACTTC. Filled out from reference TRBV5-1 and TRBJ2-5, the complete variable domain reads KAGVTQTPRYLIKTRGQQVTLSCSPISGHRSVSWYQQTPGQGLQFLFEYFSETQRNKGNFPGRFSGRQFSNSRSEMNVSTLELGDSALYLCASSFSEETQYFGPGTRLLVL.

The rearrangement uses TRBV4-3 and TRBJ1-3; 8 bases match TRBD1. Germline V gene sequence: CDR1 LGHNA, CDR2 YSLEER. This CDR3 spans 15 amino acids. V was pared by 5 bases and J by 4 bases, with 7 bases of the junction left unmatched. The CDR3 DNA follows: TGCGCCAGCAGCACCGACAGGGGTCGGGGAAACACCATATATTTT. Protein: CASSTDRGRGNTIYF.

The chain is built from TRBV5-4 and TRBJ2-3; the D gene is possibly TRBD2 (7 bases). Germline V lookup: CDR1 SGHNT, CDR2 YYREEE (reference sequence). CDR3 length: 13 residues. Trimming removed 5 bases from V and 9 bases from J, with 16 bases in between. Written as DNA, the CDR3 is TGTGCCAGCAGTCTCGCACGCGGGGGCACGCAGTATTTT. Its translation is CASSLARGGTQYF.